A selection of T cell receptor beta chains follows, all from one sample in a study of human T cells and chemical hapten exposure. TCRdb fed the 5' RACE reads into MiXCR, producing one record per CDR3 protein. Among 130,000 or so distinct CDR3 sequences, about 4.3% were seen once, and the ten largest hold over 1.1%. These receptors were obtained from a female donor in good health. Both conserved end residues are part of each CDR3. The D gene is left open where the match is weak. Size tells how often a clone was seen (once, few, many) or the class of an expanded clone, and some rows leave it out.

D	J	size	V	CDR3	DNA
TRBD1	TRBJ1-5	few	TRBV4-2	CASSQIDRVGNQPQHF	TGTGCCAGCAGCCAGATCGACAGGGTCGGAAATCAGCCCCAGCATTTT
TRBD1	TRBJ2-6	NA	TRBV7-9	CASSPRQGRSGANVLTF	TGTGCCAGCAGCCCAAGACAGGGGAGGTCTGGGGCCAACGTCCTGACTTTC
NA	TRBJ2-2	many	TRBV7-8	CASSFLSTGRSNTGELFF	TGTGCCAGCAGCTTCCTTTCAACAGGGCGAAGCAACACCGGGGAGCTGTTTTTT
NA	TRBJ1-2	many	TRBV6-5	CASSSSSFGGYGYTF	TGTGCCAGCAGTTCATCCTCTTTCGGGGGCTATGGCTACACCTTC
NA	TRBJ2-1	few	TRBV24-1	CATSDFPSSNEQFF	TGTGCCACCAGTGATTTTCCGAGTTCCAATGAGCAGTTCTTC
NA	TRBJ1-3	many	TRBV29-1	CSVEAPDNGGNTIYF	TGCAGCGTTGAAGCACCTGACAACGGGGGAAACACCATATATTTT
TRBD1	TRBJ2-2	few	TRBV5-1	CASGQGNTGELFF	TGCGCCAGCGGACAGGGAAACACCGGGGAGCTGTTTTTT
NA	TRBJ1-4	many	TRBV5-5	CASSVSPYATNEKLFF	TGTGCCAGCAGCGTGAGTCCTTACGCAACTAATGAAAAACTGTTTTTT
NA	TRBJ1-4	many	TRBV7-9	CASSSGTSFEKLFF	TGTGCCAGCAGCTCCGGGACATCGTTCGAAAAACTGTTTTTT
NA	TRBJ2-7	many	TRBV9	CASSAQDSFITSQYF	TGTGCCAGCAGCGCCCAGGACAGTTTCATTACGTCGCAGTACTTC
NA	TRBJ2-7	NA	TRBV2	CASQAGDEQYF	TGTGCCAGCCAAGCCGGGGACGAGCAGTACTTC
NA	TRBJ2-7	many	TRBV20-1	CSAEQAYEQYF	TGCAGTGCCGAACAGGCCTACGAGCAGTACTTC
NA	TRBJ2-3	many	TRBV5-5	CASSLALQGGTDTQYF	TGTGCCAGCAGCTTGGCCCTACAGGGAGGCACAGATACGCAGTATTTT
TRBD1	TRBJ2-7	many	TRBV19	CARWGQKVYEQYF	TGTGCCCGGTGGGGACAGAAAGTCTACGAGCAGTACTTC
TRBD1	TRBJ2-7	many	TRBV20-1	CSARTILTGTGSYEQYF	TGCAGTGCTCGCACAATCCTAACCGGGACAGGGTCCTACGAGCAGTACTTC
NA	TRBJ1-5	many	TRBV6-1	CASSGGGNQPQHF	TGTGCCAGCAGTGGGGGAGGCAATCAGCCCCAGCATTTT
NA	TRBJ1-1	many	TRBV12-3/TRBV12-4	CASSFKGGTEAFF	TGTGCCAGCAGTTTTAAGGGTGGGACTGAAGCTTTCTTT
NA	TRBJ2-5	once	TRBV7-2	CASSCTGRETQYF	TGTGCCAGCAGCTGTACAGGGAGAGAGACCCAGTACTTC
NA	TRBJ2-7	many	TRBV5-1	CASSSDHRELREQYF	TGCGCCAGCAGCTCGGATCACAGGGAACTGAGGGAGCAGTACTTC
TRBD2	TRBJ2-3	many	TRBV7-2	CASSLGGGPLSDTQYF	TGTGCCAGCAGCTTAGGCGGGGGGCCCCTCTCGGATACGCAGTATTTT
NA	TRBJ2-3	few	TRBV3-1	CASSQVVLSTDTQYF	TGTGCCAGCAGCCAAGTTGTTCTCTCCACAGATACGCAGTATTTT
NA	TRBJ1-1	many	TRBV2	CASKEDFNTEAFF	TGTGCCTCTAAGGAGGACTTTAACACTGAAGCTTTCTTT
NA	TRBJ2-3	many	TRBV4-2	CASSQGRGSSHSTDTQYF	TGTGCCAGCAGCCAGGGTCGGGGGTCGAGTCATAGCACAGATACGCAGTATTTT
NA	TRBJ1-1	NA	TRBV14	CASSWMGDTEAFF	TGTGCCAGCTCCTGGATGGGTGACACTGAAGCTTTCTTT
NA	TRBJ2-1	NA	TRBV11-2	CASSSRERTYNEQFF	TGTGCCAGCAGCAGCCGGGAGCGGACTTACAATGAGCAGTTCTTC
TRBD2	TRBJ2-3	NA	TRBV7-3	CASSFSGGEIDTQYF	TGTGCCAGCAGCTTTAGCGGGGGGGAGATAGATACGCAGTATTTT
NA	TRBJ2-3	many	TRBV24-1	CATRGNATDTQYF	TGTGCCACCAGAGGAAATGCCACAGATACGCAGTATTTT
TRBD2	TRBJ2-5	many	TRBV5-1	CASSSLAGVEETQYF	TGCGCCAGCAGCTCCTTAGCGGGGGTTGAAGAGACCCAGTACTTC
NA	TRBJ1-1	many	TRBV6-5	CASSYTPIYSGAFF	TGTGCCAGCAGTTACACCCCTATATACAGCGGAGCTTTCTTT